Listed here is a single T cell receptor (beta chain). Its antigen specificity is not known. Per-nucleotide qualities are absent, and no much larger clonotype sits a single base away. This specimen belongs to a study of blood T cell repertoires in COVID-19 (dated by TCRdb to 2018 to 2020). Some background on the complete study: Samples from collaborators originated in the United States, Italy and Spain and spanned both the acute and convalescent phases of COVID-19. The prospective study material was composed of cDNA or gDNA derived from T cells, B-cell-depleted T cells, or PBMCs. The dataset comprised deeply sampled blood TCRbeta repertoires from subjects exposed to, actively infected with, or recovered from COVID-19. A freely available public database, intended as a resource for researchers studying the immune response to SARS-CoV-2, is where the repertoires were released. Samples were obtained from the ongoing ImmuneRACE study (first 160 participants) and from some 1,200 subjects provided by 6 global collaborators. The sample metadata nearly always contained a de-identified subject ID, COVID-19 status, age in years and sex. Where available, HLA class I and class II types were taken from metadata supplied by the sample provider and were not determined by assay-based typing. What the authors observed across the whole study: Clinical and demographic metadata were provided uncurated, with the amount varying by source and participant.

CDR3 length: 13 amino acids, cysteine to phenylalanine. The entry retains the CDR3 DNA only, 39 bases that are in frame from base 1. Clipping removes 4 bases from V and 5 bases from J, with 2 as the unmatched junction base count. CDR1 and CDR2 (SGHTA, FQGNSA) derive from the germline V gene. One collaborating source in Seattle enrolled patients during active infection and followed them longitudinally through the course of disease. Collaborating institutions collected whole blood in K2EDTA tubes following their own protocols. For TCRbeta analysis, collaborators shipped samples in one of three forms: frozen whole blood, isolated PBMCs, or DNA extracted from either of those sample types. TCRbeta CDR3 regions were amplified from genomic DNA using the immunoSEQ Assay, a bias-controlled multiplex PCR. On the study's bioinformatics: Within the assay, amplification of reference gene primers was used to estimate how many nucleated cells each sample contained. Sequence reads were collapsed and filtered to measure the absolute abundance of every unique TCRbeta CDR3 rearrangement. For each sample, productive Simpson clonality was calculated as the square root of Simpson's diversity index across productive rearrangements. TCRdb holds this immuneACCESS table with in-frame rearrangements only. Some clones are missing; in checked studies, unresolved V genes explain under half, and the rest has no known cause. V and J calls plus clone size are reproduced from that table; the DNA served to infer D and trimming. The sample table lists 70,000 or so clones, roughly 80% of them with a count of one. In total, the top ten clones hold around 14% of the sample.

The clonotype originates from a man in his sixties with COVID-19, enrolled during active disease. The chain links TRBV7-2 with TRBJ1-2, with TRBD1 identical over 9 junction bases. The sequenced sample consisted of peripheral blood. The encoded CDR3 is CASSSGQGYGYTF. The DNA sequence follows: TGTGCCAGCAGCTCGGGACAGGGTTATGGCTACACCTTC.